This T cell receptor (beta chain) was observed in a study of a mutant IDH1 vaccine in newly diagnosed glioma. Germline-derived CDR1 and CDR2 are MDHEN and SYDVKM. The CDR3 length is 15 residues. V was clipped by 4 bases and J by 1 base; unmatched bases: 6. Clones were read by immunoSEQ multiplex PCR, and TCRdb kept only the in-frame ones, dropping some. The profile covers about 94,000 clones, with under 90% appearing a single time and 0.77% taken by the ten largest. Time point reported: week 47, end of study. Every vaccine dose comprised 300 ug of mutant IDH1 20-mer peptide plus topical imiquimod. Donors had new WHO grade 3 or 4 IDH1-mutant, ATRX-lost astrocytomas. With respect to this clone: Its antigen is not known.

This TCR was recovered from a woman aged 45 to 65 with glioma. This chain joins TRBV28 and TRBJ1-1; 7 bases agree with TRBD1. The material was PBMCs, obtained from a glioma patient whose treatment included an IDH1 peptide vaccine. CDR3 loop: CASSSPGTENTEAFF. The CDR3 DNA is TGTGCCAGCAGTTCCCCCGGGACAGAGAACACTGAAGCTTTCTTT.